This T cell receptor (beta chain) was captured by sequencing in a study of T cell repertoires in cytomegalovirus infection. Across the whole study: It was the public TCR beta signatures that indicated both CMV infection and matching HLA type.

Points on this clonotype: Its target is unknown.

TCRdb used MiXCR to reprocess the reads, holding one entry per CDR3 protein. The sample contains around 120,000 distinct CDR3 sequences, more than 20% of which appear only once. Study-wide results and caveats: CMV carriers having the relevant HLA were flagged by cumulative public TCR beta family frequency. HLA-C-restricted, CMV-specific TCR beta clonotypes were dominant ex vivo.

This sequence originates from a human donor in good health (CMV status not recorded). Some clones in this sample may be carry-over from other donors' samples. The material sequenced was PBMCs, sequenced either directly or after in vitro stimulation (not recorded which).

CDR3 loop: CASSRLRTGKTDTQYF. Written as DNA, the CDR3 is TGTGCCAGCAGTCGGTTACGGACAGGGAAGACAGATACGCAGTATTTT. The J gene is TRBJ2-3, the V gene TRBV12-3 or TRBV12-4; 8 bases agree with TRBD1. J gave up 3 bases and V 5 bases, and 10 bases lay outside the gene matches. The CDR3 consists of 16 residues.